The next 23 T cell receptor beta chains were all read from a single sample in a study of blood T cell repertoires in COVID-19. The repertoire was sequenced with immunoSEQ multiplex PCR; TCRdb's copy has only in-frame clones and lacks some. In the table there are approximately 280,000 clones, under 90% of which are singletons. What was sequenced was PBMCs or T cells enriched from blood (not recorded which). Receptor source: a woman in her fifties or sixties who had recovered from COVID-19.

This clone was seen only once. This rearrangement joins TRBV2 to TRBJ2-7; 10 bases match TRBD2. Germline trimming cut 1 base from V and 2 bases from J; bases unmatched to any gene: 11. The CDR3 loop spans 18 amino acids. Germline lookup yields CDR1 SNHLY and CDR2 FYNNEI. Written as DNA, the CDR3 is TGTGCCAGCAGTGAAGTACTCCTGACTAGCGGGCGAACCTACGAGCAGTACTTC. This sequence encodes CASSEVLLTSGRTYEQYF.

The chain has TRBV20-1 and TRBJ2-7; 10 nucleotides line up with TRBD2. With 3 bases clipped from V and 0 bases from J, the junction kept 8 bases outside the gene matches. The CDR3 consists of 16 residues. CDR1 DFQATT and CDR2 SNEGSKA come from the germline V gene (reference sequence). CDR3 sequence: CSASEIAGGYSYEQYF. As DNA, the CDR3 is TGCAGTGCTAGTGAGATAGCGGGGGGCTACTCCTACGAGCAGTACTTC.

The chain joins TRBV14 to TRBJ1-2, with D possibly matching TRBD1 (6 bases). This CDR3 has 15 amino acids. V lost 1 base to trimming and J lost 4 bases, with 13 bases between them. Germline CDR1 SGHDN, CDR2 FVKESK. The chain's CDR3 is CASSQAGHSSYGYTF. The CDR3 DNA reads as TGTGCCAGCAGCCAAGCGGGACACTCGAGCTATGGCTACACCTTC.

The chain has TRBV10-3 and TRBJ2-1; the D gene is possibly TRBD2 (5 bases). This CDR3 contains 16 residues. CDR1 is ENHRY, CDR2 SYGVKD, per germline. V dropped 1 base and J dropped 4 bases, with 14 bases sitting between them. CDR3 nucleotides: TGTGCCATCAGTGAGTTTGGGTCTAGCAGTTACAATGAGCAGTTCTTC. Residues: CAISEFGSSSYNEQFF.

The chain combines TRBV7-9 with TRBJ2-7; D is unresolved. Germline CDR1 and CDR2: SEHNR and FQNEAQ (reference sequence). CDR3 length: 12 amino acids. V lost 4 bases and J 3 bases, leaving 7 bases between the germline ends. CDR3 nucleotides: TGTGCCAGCAGCTCGGTCGACTACGAGCAGTACTTC. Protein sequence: CASSSVDYEQYF.

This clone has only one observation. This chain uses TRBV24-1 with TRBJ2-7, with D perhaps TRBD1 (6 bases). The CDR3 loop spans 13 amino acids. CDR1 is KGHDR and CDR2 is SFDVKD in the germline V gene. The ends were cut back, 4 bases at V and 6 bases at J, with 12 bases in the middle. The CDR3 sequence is CATSDASQGEQYF. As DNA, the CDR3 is TGTGCCACCAGTGACGCTTCACAGGGCGAGCAGTACTTC.

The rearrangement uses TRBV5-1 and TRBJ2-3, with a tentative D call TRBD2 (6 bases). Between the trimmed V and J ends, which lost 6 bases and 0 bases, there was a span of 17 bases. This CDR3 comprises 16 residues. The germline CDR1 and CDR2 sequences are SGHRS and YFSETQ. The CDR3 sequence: CASTPGRGSSTDTQYF. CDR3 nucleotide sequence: TGCGCCAGCACCCCTGGGCGGGGCTCTAGCACAGATACGCAGTATTTT. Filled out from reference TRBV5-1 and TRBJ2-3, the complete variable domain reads KAGVTQTPRYLIKTRGQQVTLSCSPISGHRSVSWYQQTPGQGLQFLFEYFSETQRNKGNFPGRFSGRQFSNSRSEMNVSTLELGDSALYLCASTPGRGSSTDTQYFGPGTRLTVL.

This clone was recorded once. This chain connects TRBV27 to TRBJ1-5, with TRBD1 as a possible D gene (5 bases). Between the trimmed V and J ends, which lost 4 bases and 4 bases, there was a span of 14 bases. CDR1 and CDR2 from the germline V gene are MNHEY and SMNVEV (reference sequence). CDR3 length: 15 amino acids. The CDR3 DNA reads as TGTGCCAGCAGTTACGGAGGGCGGGGGAATCAGCCCCAGCATTTT. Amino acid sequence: CASSYGGRGNQPQHF.

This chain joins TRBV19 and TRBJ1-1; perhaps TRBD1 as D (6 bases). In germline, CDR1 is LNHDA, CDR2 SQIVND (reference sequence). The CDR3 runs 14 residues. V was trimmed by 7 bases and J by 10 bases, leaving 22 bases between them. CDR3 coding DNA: TGTGCCAGTACCCCCGGGACACTCGGAATCATAGCTTTCTTT. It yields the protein CASTPGTLGIIAFF.

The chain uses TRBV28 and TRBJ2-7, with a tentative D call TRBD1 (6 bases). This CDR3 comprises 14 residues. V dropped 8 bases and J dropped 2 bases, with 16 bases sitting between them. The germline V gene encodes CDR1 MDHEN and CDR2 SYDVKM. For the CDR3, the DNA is TGTGCCAGCGCCTACCTAGGGGGAACCTACGAGCAGTACTTC. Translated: CASAYLGGTYEQYF. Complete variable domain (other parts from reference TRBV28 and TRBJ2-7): DVKVTQSSRYLVKRTGEKVFLECVQDMDHENMFWYRQDPGLGLRLIYFSYDVKMKEKGDIPEGYSVSREKKERFSLILESASTNQTSMYLCASAYLGGTYEQYFGPGTRLTVT.

This CDR3 is CASSPHRGRLGTEAFF. The CDR3 DNA sequence: TGTGCCAGCAGCCCTCACAGGGGGCGCTTAGGCACTGAAGCTTTCTTT. The chain has TRBV3-1 (or the pseudogene TRBV3-2) and TRBJ1-1, with 9 bases matching TRBD1. V lost 4 bases to trimming and J lost 4 bases; unmatched junction nucleotides: 10. The CDR3 covers 16 residues. Looked up from germline, CDR1 is LGHDT and CDR2 is YNNKEL (reference sequence).

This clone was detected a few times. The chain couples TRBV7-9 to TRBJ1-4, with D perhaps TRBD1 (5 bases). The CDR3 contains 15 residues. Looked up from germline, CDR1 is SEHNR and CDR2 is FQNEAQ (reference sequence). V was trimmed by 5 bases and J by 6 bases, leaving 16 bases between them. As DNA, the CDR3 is TGTGCCAGCAGCATGGACCTTGCGGGGGATGAAAAACTGTTTTTT. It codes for CASSMDLAGDEKLFF.

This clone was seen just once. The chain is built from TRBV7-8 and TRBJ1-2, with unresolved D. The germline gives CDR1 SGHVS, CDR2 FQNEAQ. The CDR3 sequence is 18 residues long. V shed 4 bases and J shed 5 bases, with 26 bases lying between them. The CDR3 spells CASSSPRLAQNRRYGYTF. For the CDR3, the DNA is TGTGCCAGCAGCTCCCCCCGTTTAGCCCAAAATAGGAGATATGGCTACACCTTC.

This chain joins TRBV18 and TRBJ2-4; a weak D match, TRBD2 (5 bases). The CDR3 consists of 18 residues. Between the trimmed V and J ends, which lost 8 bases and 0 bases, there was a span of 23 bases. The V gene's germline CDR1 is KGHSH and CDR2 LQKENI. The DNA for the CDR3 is TGTGCCAGCCGCGGGTCGGTCGAGAACTACCTAGCCAAAAACATTCAGTACTTC. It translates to CASRGSVENYLAKNIQYF.

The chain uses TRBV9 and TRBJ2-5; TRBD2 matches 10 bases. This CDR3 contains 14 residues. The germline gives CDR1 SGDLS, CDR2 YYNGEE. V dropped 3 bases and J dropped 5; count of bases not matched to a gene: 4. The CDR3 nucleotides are TGTGCCAGCAGCGCCCGAGCGGGAGGGGAGACCCAGTACTTC. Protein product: CASSARAGGETQYF.

The CDR3 spells CASSLRAGTGDNTIYF. The CDR3 DNA sequence: TGTGCCAGCAGCCTAAGAGCAGGGACAGGGGATAACACCATATATTTT. The chain combines TRBV3-1 (or the pseudogene TRBV3-2) with TRBJ1-3; 10 bases are shared with TRBD1. From germline, CDR1 is LGHDT and CDR2 YNNKEL (reference sequence). The CDR3 loop spans 16 amino acids. The ends lost 4 bases at V and 7 bases at J; junction bases unmatched: 10.

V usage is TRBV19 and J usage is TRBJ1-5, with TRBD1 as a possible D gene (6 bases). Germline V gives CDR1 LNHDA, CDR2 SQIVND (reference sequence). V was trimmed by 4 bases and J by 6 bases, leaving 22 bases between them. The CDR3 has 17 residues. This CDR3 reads CASSSPAQGTGGQPQHF. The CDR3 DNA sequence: TGTGCCAGTAGTAGCCCGGCCCAGGGGACGGGGGGTCAGCCCCAGCATTTT. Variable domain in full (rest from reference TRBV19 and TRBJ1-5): DGGITQSPKYLFRKEGQNVTLSCEQNLNHDAMYWYRQDPGQGLRLIYYSQIVNDFQKGDIAEGYSVSREKKESFPLTVTSAQKNPTAFYLCASSSPAQGTGGQPQHFGDGTRLSIL.

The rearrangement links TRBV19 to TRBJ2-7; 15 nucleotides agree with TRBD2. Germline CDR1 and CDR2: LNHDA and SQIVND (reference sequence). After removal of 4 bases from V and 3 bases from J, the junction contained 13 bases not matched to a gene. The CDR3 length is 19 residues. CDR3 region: CASSTNPGLAGGGFYEQYF. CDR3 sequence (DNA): TGTGCCAGTAGTACGAACCCGGGACTAGCGGGGGGTGGATTCTACGAGCAGTACTTC.

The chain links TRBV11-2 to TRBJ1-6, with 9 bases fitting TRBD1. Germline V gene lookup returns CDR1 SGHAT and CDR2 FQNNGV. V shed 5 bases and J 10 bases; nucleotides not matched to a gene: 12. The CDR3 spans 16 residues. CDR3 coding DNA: TGTGCCAGCAGCGCAAGCGGCGGGACAGGGTTGTCACCCCTCCACTTT. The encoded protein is CASSASGGTGLSPLHF. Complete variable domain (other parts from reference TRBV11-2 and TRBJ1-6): EAGVAQSPRYKIIEKRQSVAFWCNPISGHATLYWYQQILGQGPKLLIQFQNNGVVDDSQLPKDRFSAERLKGVDSTLKIQPAKLEDSAVYLCASSASGGTGLSPLHFGNGTRLTVT.

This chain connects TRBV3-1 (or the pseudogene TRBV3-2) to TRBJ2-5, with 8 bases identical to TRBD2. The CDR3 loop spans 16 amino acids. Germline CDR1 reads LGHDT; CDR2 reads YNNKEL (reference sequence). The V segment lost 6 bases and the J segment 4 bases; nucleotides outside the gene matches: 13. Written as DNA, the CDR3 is TGTGCCAGCAGGTTGGGCGGCGGGGGGTCCGGAGAGACCCAGTACTTC. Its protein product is CASRLGGGGSGETQYF.

CDR3 nucleotide sequence: TGCGCCAGCAGCCAAGATAGCGGCAGGGACACTGAAGCTTTCTTT. Translating it yields CASSQDSGRDTEAFF. This chain uses TRBV4-1 with TRBJ1-1, with a possible D match to TRBD1 (5 bases). Germline CDR1 MGHRA, CDR2 YSYEKL. Trimming pared 0 bases from V and 3 bases from J, leaving 11 bases between. The CDR3 runs to 15 residues.

In nucleotides, the CDR3 is TGTGCCAGCAGTTTATCGATGGGCTACCACGAGCAGTACTTC. This translates into CASSLSMGYHEQYF. The chain couples TRBV27 to TRBJ2-7; no definite D call. Between the trimmed V and J ends, which lost 0 bases and 5 bases, there was a span of 11 bases. CDR3 length: 14 residues. CDR1 and CDR2 (germline): MNHEY, SMNVEV (reference sequence).

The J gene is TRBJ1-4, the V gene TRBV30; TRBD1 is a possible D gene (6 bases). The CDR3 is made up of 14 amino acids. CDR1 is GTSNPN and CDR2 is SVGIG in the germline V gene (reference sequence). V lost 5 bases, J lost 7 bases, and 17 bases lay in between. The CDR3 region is CAWSTGSIGEKLFF. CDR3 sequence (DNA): TGTGCCTGGTCAACAGGGTCTATCGGTGAAAAACTGTTTTTT.